This T cell receptor (beta chain) was sequenced in a study of blood T cell repertoires in COVID-19 (dated by TCRdb to the early 2020s). Context from the whole study: Collaborator samples came from the United States, Italy and Spain and covered acute and convalescent phases of COVID-19. The material from the prospective study consisted of cDNA or gDNA derived from T cells, B-cell-depleted T cells, or PBMCs. The dataset comprised deeply sampled blood TCRbeta repertoires from subjects exposed to, actively infected with, or recovered from COVID-19. The repertoires were released in a freely available public database intended as a resource for research on the immune response to SARS-CoV-2. Samples came from the ongoing ImmuneRACE study (first 160 participants) plus 1,254 subjects from 6 global collaborators. Sample metadata almost always included a de-identified subject ID, COVID-19 status, age in years and sex. HLA class I and class II types, where available, came from metadata supplied by the sample provider rather than from assay-based typing. What the study reported, not specific to this receptor: The amount of clinical and demographic metadata varied by source and participant and was provided uncurated.

As to this clone: The antigen this receptor binds is unknown. Base quality data are lacking; no much larger clone is found one base away.

V is reduced by 4 bases and J by 3 bases, leaving a spacing of 18 bases between them. The CDR3 numbers 16 residues from cysteine through phenylalanine. The retained sequence is limited to the CDR3, 48 bases, with the frame set at the first base. Per the germline V gene, SGHDT is the CDR1 and YYEEEE is the CDR2. The immunoSEQ Assay, a bias-controlled multiplex PCR, was used to amplify TCRbeta CDR3 regions from genomic DNA. In the paper's pipeline: The number of nucleated cells in each sample was estimated by amplification of reference gene primers within the assay. Sequence reads were collapsed and filtered to measure the absolute abundance of every unique TCRbeta CDR3 rearrangement. For each sample, productive Simpson clonality was calculated as the square root of Simpson's diversity index across productive rearrangements. TCRdb carries this immuneACCESS record with in-frame sequences only. Its versions omit some clonotypes, under half of them owing to an unresolved V gene in the studies checked, with the rest unexplained. V and J calls plus clone size are reproduced from that table; the DNA served to infer D and trimming. The table for this sample lists about 150,000 clones; about 83% of them were counted only once. Approximately 2% of the sample lies in the top ten.

Whole blood was collected in K2EDTA tubes by collaborating institutions according to the institutions' own protocols. For TCRbeta analysis, collaborator samples were shipped as frozen whole blood, as isolated PBMCs, or as DNA extracted from either sample type. The chain couples TRBV5-6 to TRBJ2-3; the D gene is perhaps TRBD1, on 9 matching bases. Sample: peripheral blood. The TCR comes from a woman of 80 years or more with acute or convalescent COVID-19. The bases read TGTGCCAGCAGCGTCGGGAGGGACAGGGTGACAGATACGCAGTATTTT. It specifies CASSVGRDRVTDTQYF.